The rows below give T cell receptor beta chains drawn from one sample of a study of cytomegalovirus exposure and HLA in healthy donors. TCRdb's copy holds only in-frame clones and misses some; the assay was immunoSEQ multiplex PCR. The sample shows roughly 180,000 clones, around 82% of them seen only once. The sample taken for sequencing was PBMCs. The origin of the receptors is a male donor in good health and CMV-seronegative. CDR3s leave out the opening cysteine and the closing phenylalanine or tryptophan. D genes are given only for firm matches.

j_gene	v_gene	d_gene	CDR3aa
TRBJ2-1	TRBV5-6	TRBD2	ASSFRSGGTVYNEQF
-	TRBV6-6	-	ASSGRGSYEQY
TRBJ1-2	TRBV28	-	ASSLAGVGYGYT
TRBJ2-2	TRBV6-6	-	ASRPNREQAGELF
TRBJ2-7	TRBV28	-	ASSLISPGTYEQY
TRBJ2-1	TRBV6-5	-	ASSYSKASPFNEQF
TRBJ2-2	TRBV2	TRBD1	ASRRQGGTGELF
TRBJ1-2	TRBV18	TRBD1	ASSPTTGGALGYT
TRBJ1-3	TRBV19	-	ASSGDIGNTIY
TRBJ1-5	TRBV4-1	TRBD1	ASSQDAGQGVQPQH
TRBJ1-5	TRBV9	-	ASSVKGVANQPQH
TRBJ1-2	TRBV28	-	ASRPPTGFYGYT
-	TRBV29-1	TRBD1	SVILGQGEISYEQY
TRBJ2-5	TRBV6-1	TRBD1	ASSDPRVGGEETQY
TRBJ1-1	TRBV7-9	-	ASSFGTLNTEAF
TRBJ1-1	TRBV18	TRBD1	ASSPGDRGTEAF
TRBJ2-2	TRBV5-1	TRBD2	ASSLGSGSGTGELF
TRBJ2-7	TRBV4-3	TRBD1	ASSQEARQGDEQY
TRBJ1-2	TRBV4-1	-	ASSQAGTPYGYT
TRBJ1-1	TRBV10-2	-	ASSMMTEEAF
TRBJ1-2	TRBV18	TRBD1	ASSQGQGDGYT
TRBJ2-2	TRBV9	TRBD1	ASSVGQGTGELF
TRBJ2-1	TRBV28	-	ASRPPLGYNEQF
TRBJ2-7	TRBV19	TRBD2	ASSRVAGGTYEQY
TRBJ1-1	TRBV28	-	ASSLWGSMNTEAF
TRBJ1-2	TRBV19	-	AISRGSGYT
TRBJ1-1	TRBV4-1	-	ASSQGPVSGLTEAF
TRBJ2-3	TRBV6-4	TRBD1	ASSDSVQGADTQY
TRBJ2-7	TRBV6-1	-	ASSADRSDYYEQY
TRBJ2-5	TRBV7-7	TRBD2	ASSTGLAGGTETQY
TRBJ2-3	TRBV5-1	-	ASSVWDREDTQY
TRBJ1-3	TRBV18	-	ASSPRQLDSGNTIY
TRBJ1-2	TRBV11-2	TRBD1	ASSPGQGANYGYT
TRBJ2-3	TRBV9	TRBD1	ASSAPTGGAVTDTQY
TRBJ2-1	TRBV7-2	-	ASSPRSTSYNEQF
TRBJ1-1	TRBV18	TRBD1	ASSRQGAEAF
TRBJ2-7	TRBV27	TRBD1	ASSRRDRGRGEQY
TRBJ2-1	TRBV5-1	TRBD2	ASSLPGGLAGEQF
TRBJ2-3	TRBV5-4	TRBD1	ASSSGQRTDTQY
TRBJ2-3	TRBV18	TRBD1	ASSLAGAGGADTQY
TRBJ2-1	TRBV25-1	TRBD2	ASSDSGRFYNEQF
TRBJ2-1	TRBV19	TRBD2	ASSIFGRGAGVTRYNEQF
TRBJ2-1	TRBV27	-	ANTVDWRGNNEQF
TRBJ2-2	TRBV23-1	-	ASSQSPERKTGELF
TRBJ2-4	TRBV6-1	-	ASSESRTVTFSLAKNIQY
TRBJ2-7	TRBV21-1	-	ASSKWDCAYEQY